These 29 T cell receptor beta chains share one sample of origin, sequenced in a study of blood T cell repertoires in COVID-19. The repertoire was sequenced with immunoSEQ multiplex PCR; TCRdb's copy has only in-frame clones and lacks some. The data contain approximately 360,000 clones, over 75% of them singletons. Sequencing used PBMCs or T cells enriched from blood (not recorded which). Receptor source: a man aged 40-55 years in a cohort exposed to, infected with or recovered from COVID-19 (not recorded which).

The chain is built from TRBV28 and TRBJ2-1; TRBD2 aligns across 8 bases. This CDR3 has 12 amino acids. CDR1 MDHEN and CDR2 SYDVKM come from the germline V gene. J lost 15 bases, V lost 6 bases, and 10 bases had no gene match. As DNA, the CDR3 is TGTGCCAGCAGGGAAGCCGGGACTAGACTGTTCTTC. Amino acids: CASREAGTRLFF.

CDR3 amino acids: CASSPLPTSGNTGELFF. CDR3 nucleotide sequence: TGTGCCAGCAGCCCACTTCCGACTAGCGGGAACACCGGGGAGCTGTTTTTT. The V and J genes are TRBV7-8 and TRBJ2-2; TRBD2 matches 9 bases. Germline loops: CDR1 SGHVS, CDR2 FQNEAQ. The CDR3 runs to 17 residues. V lost 5 bases to trimming and J lost 1 base; unmatched junction nucleotides: 8.

The chain uses TRBV7-2 and TRBJ2-3; 7 nucleotides agree with TRBD2. The V gene end was trimmed by 3 bases and the J gene end by 4 bases; junction bases not matched to a gene: 7. The CDR3 extends over 15 amino acids. Germline V gene data show CDR1 as SGHTA and CDR2 as FQGNSA. CDR3 sequence reads: CASSFAVLAADTQYF. Written as DNA, the CDR3 is TGTGCCAGCAGCTTTGCAGTTCTAGCGGCAGATACGCAGTATTTT.

The chain recombines TRBV6-2 or TRBV6-3 with TRBJ2-5, with TRBD1 matching 7 bases. Germline loops: CDR1 MNHEY, CDR2 SVGEGT. The trim removed 6 bases at V and 4 bases at J, leaving 8 bases unmatched. The CDR3 is made up of 14 amino acids. The CDR3 loop reads CASSPGTVGETQYF. The DNA for the CDR3 is TGTGCCAGCAGCCCCGGGACAGTCGGAGAGACCCAGTACTTC.

The chain uses TRBV9 and TRBJ1-3, with no clear D. The germline V gene has CDR1 SGDLS and CDR2 YYNGEE. This CDR3 is built from 13 residues. The V end lost 4 bases, the J end lost 4 bases, and 9 bases lay between the germline ends. The CDR3 protein is CASSPRVGNTIYF. The CDR3 DNA reads TGTGCCAGCAGCCCCCGGGTGGGAAACACCATATATTTT. Drawing the rest from reference TRBV9 and TRBJ1-3, the complete variable domain is DSGVTQTPKHLITATGQRVTLRCSPRSGDLSVYWYQQSLDQGLQFLIQYYNGEERAKGNILERFSAQQFPDLHSELNLSSLELGDSALYFCASSPRVGNTIYFGEGSWLTVV.

The chain uses TRBV4-1 and TRBJ1-5, with TRBD1 identical over 9 bases. Trimming took 0 bases from V and 1 from J; bases not matched to a gene: 7. Germline V gene sequence: CDR1 MGHRA, CDR2 YSYEKL. The CDR3 is made up of 18 amino acids. The CDR3 coding sequence is TGCGCCAGCAGCCAAGATCCCGTGACAGGGGGGAGCAATCAGCCCCAGCATTTT. Its translation is CASSQDPVTGGSNQPQHF.

The V and J genes are TRBV28 and TRBJ1-6, with 7 bases matching TRBD1. The J segment lost 6 bases and the V segment lost 6 bases, leaving 5 bases of the junction unmatched. This CDR3 spans 14 amino acids. From germline, CDR1 is MDHEN and CDR2 SYDVKM. CDR3 nucleotides: TGTGCCAGCAGCCGGGACAGCCGTAATTCACCCCTCCACTTT. Its protein is CASSRDSRNSPLHF.

The J gene is TRBJ1-2, the V gene TRBV19; D not resolved. Germline CDR1 is LNHDA and CDR2 is SQIVND (reference sequence). There are 15 residues in the CDR3. Deletions cut 1 base from V and 9 bases from J, with 18 bases between. CDR3 in amino acids: CASSIGHDARPSYTF. CDR3 nucleotides: TGTGCCAGTAGTATAGGACACGACGCCCGCCCCAGCTACACCTTC.

A few counts support this clone. This chain uses TRBV20-1 with TRBJ1-6, with D tentatively TRBD1 (5 bases). CDR3 length equals 10 residues. Germline V gene data show CDR1 as DFQATT and CDR2 as SNEGSKA (reference sequence). V lost 3 bases and J lost 14, with 8 bases in between. The CDR3 sequence is CSARDITLHF. Here the CDR3 DNA reads TGCAGTGCTAGGGACATTACCCTCCACTTT.

The rearrangement uses TRBV9 and TRBJ1-5, with D hard to call. The CDR3 has 15 residues. V was cut by 0 bases and J by 1 base, with 8 bases left in between. Germline CDR1 reads SGDLS; CDR2 reads YYNGEE. The CDR3 nucleotides read TGTGCCAGCAGCGTAGGGAGCGGCAGCAATCAGCCCCAGCATTTT. Amino acids: CASSVGSGSNQPQHF.

The rearrangement uses TRBV28 and TRBJ1-2; D is undetermined. The germline V and J ends were trimmed by 6 bases and 4 bases, with 12 bases remaining between them. This CDR3 region has 13 residues. CDR1 is MDHEN and CDR2 is SYDVKM in the germline V gene. CDR3 amino acids: CASRSMTGYGYTF. The DNA for the CDR3 is TGTGCCAGCAGGTCAATGACGGGCTATGGCTACACCTTC.

The J gene is TRBJ2-3, the V gene TRBV2; TRBD1 is a possible D gene (6 bases). V lost 4 bases, J lost 4 bases, and 9 bases lay in between. Germline assignment: CDR1 SNHLY and CDR2 FYNNEI. The CDR3 consists of 13 residues. Here the CDR3 reads CASSARGADTQYF. The DNA for the CDR3 is TGTGCCAGCAGTGCCAGGGGAGCAGATACGCAGTATTTT.

This chain joins TRBV25-1 and TRBJ1-1, with 11 bases that match TRBD1. Germline V gene data show CDR1 as MGHDK and CDR2 as SYGVNS. This CDR3 spans 16 amino acids. The junction had 9 bases not matched to a gene; V was cut back by 6 bases and J by 3 bases. The CDR3 coding sequence is TGTGCCAGCAGAAGACGCTTGGGACAGGGGGACACTGAAGCTTTCTTT. Its translation is CASRRRLGQGDTEAFF. Drawing the rest from reference TRBV25-1 and TRBJ1-1, the complete variable domain is EADIYQTPRYLVIGTGKKITLECSQTMGHDKMYWYQQDPGMELHLIHYSYGVNSTEKGDLSSESTVSRIRTEHFPLTLESARPSHTSQYLCASRRRLGQGDTEAFFGQGTRLTVV.

The rearrangement joins TRBV18 to TRBJ1-5; the match to TRBD1 covers 8 bases. The CDR3 loop spans 14 amino acids. Trimming at V came to 4 bases and at J to 9 bases, leaving 8 bases not matched to a gene. Per germline, CDR1 KGHSH and CDR2 LQKENI. CDR3 nucleotide sequence: TGTGCCAGCTCACTGACGGACAGGGTCGGGCCCCAGCATTTT. Protein: CASSLTDRVGPQHF. The complete variable domain, with remaining parts taken from reference TRBV18 and TRBJ1-5, reads NAGVMQNPRHLVRRRGQEARLRCSPMKGHSHVYWYRQLPEEGLKFMVYLQKENIIDESGMPKERFSAEFPKEGPSILRIQQVVRGDSAAYFCASSLTDRVGPQHFGDGTRLSIL.

The chain is built from TRBV28 and TRBJ2-3; TRBD2 aligns across 11 bases. CDR1 and CDR2 (germline): MDHEN, SYDVKM. Trimming removed 5 bases from V and 1 base from J; junction bases left unmatched: 2. CDR3 length: 15 amino acids. Here the CDR3 reads CASSPGLAGTDTQYF. The CDR3 region has the DNA TGTGCCAGCAGTCCGGGACTAGCGGGCACAGATACGCAGTATTTT.

The chain joins TRBV27 to TRBJ1-1; TRBD1 might be the D (5 bases). The CDR3 runs 13 residues. The V and J ends lost 3 bases and 5 bases respectively, with 10 bases between them. Germline V gene data show CDR1 as MNHEY and CDR2 as SMNVEV (reference sequence). CDR3 in amino acids: CASSFTGRTEAFF. In DNA, the CDR3 is TGTGCCAGCAGTTTTACAGGAAGGACTGAAGCTTTCTTT.

This clone occurred once. This chain connects TRBV4-1 to TRBJ1-2; TRBD1 agrees at 9 bases. The CDR3 is made up of 16 amino acids. CDR1 and CDR2 (germline): MGHRA, YSYEKL. V was pared by 0 bases and J by 4 bases, with 6 bases of the junction left unmatched. CDR3 in DNA: TGCGCCAGCAGCCAAGAGGGACAGGGAATAAGCTATGGCTACACCTTC. It encodes CASSQEGQGISYGYTF.

This chain links TRBV7-9 with TRBJ2-3; the D gene is possibly TRBD1 (6 bases). Germline lookup yields CDR1 SEHNR and CDR2 FQNEAQ (reference sequence). The CDR3 runs 16 residues. Trimming removed 2 bases at V and 0 bases at J, with 12 bases between. CDR3 loop: CASSLWGTISTDTQYF. In DNA form, the CDR3 reads TGTGCCAGCAGCTTATGGGGGACAATTAGCACAGATACGCAGTATTTT.

This clone was detected once. The chain carries TRBV5-1 and TRBJ1-1; D gene uncertain. From germline, CDR1 is SGHRS and CDR2 YFSETQ. Trimming took off 0 bases at V and 0 bases at J, with 6 bases between the two ends. The CDR3 contains 14 residues. The CDR3 sequence: CASSLASVNTEAFF. The CDR3 DNA is TGCGCCAGCAGCTTGGCCTCAGTGAACACTGAAGCTTTCTTT.

The chain combines TRBV7-9 with TRBJ1-5, with D tentatively TRBD1 (5 bases). The CDR3 has 13 amino acids. V gave up 5 bases and J gave up 4 bases, with 9 bases separating them. The germline CDR1 and CDR2 sequences are SEHNR and FQNEAQ (reference sequence). The CDR3 region has the DNA TGTGCCAGCAGCATGGACAAGAATCAGCCCCAGCATTTT. Translated: CASSMDKNQPQHF.

The chain links TRBV7-9 to TRBJ2-3; D call uncertain. CDR3 size: 14 residues. The germline gives CDR1 SEHNR, CDR2 FQNEAQ (reference sequence). The V end was cut by 5 bases, the J end by 4 bases, with 13 bases between. CDR3 sequence reads: CASSRDWVPDTQYF. DNA of the CDR3: TGTGCCAGCAGCCGCGACTGGGTTCCAGATACGCAGTATTTT.

The chain has TRBV3-1 (or the pseudogene TRBV3-2) and TRBJ1-2, with D tentatively TRBD1 (5 bases). Between the trimmed V and J ends, which lost 4 bases and 4 bases, there was a span of 16 bases. The CDR3 extends over 15 amino acids. Germline V gene lookup returns CDR1 LGHDT and CDR2 YNNKEL (reference sequence). In nucleotides, the CDR3 is TGTGCCAGCAGCCTGGGGGAGGGCTCTATCTATGGCTACACCTTC. This encodes CASSLGEGSIYGYTF.

The genes are TRBV5-6 and TRBJ2-1; TRBD2 is a possible D gene (7 bases). The CDR3 has 14 residues. Germline CDR1 reads SGHDT; CDR2 reads YYEEEE. Between the trimmed V and J ends, which lost 1 base and 9 bases, there was a span of 14 bases. The DNA of the CDR3 is TGTGCCAGCAGCTTGTGGCGGGGGCAGGGTGAGCAGTTCTTC. Its translation: CASSLWRGQGEQFF.

The chain carries TRBV5-1 and TRBJ1-4; weak D call: TRBD1 (6 bases). CDR1 SGHRS and CDR2 YFSETQ come from the germline V gene. This CDR3 has 15 amino acids. The germline V and J ends were trimmed by 5 bases and 8 bases, with 19 bases remaining between them. The CDR3 sequence is CASSFTGNPGEKLFF. In DNA form, the CDR3 reads TGCGCCAGCAGTTTCACAGGGAACCCTGGGGAAAAACTGTTTTTT.

On this clone: The DNA is omitted, as the CDR3 cannot be located on it reliably, and the CDR3 follows TCRdb's listing. The V gene is TRBV21-1, the J gene TRBJ2-2; the D call of TRBD1 is as the table states it, not checked on the DNA. TRBV21-1 is classified as a pseudogene. The CDR3 is 19 amino acids long, termini counted. CDR3 region: CASSTFAGGNRSYAGELFF.

V is TRBV6-5 and J is TRBJ1-3; 10 bases map to TRBD1. There are 15 residues in the CDR3. J lost 9 bases, V lost 7 bases, and 12 bases had no gene match. Germline V gene data show CDR1 as MNHEY and CDR2 as SVGAGI. The CDR3, as DNA: TGTGCCAGCACCCACCCTGGGACAGGGGAGGGCACCATATATTTT. It yields the protein CASTHPGTGEGTIYF.

The V call is TRBV6-5, the J call TRBJ2-7; D gene uncertain. V lost 4 bases, J lost 0 bases, and 7 bases lay in between. CDR3 length: 13 amino acids. Germline V gene data show CDR1 as MNHEY and CDR2 as SVGAGI. CDR3 bases: TGTGCCAGCAGTTCCAGTCACTCCTACGAGCAGTACTTC. Its translation: CASSSSHSYEQYF.

This chain joins TRBV28 and TRBJ2-2, with D perhaps matching TRBD2 (5 bases). The CDR3 consists of 15 residues. Deletions cut 3 bases from V and 7 bases from J, with 15 bases between. CDR1 MDHEN and CDR2 SYDVKM come from the germline V gene. CDR3 coding DNA: TGTGCCAGCAGTTTGAGGAGGTCTCAGAGCGGGGAGCTGTTTTTT. Translation gives CASSLRRSQSGELFF.

The J gene is TRBJ2-5, the V gene TRBV14; D is unresolved. The CDR3 covers 13 residues. V lost 1 base to trimming and J lost 5 bases, with 8 bases between them. The germline gives CDR1 SGHDN, CDR2 FVKESK. The CDR3 sequence is CASSQGLGETQYF. DNA for the CDR3: TGTGCCAGCAGCCAAGGACTCGGGGAGACCCAGTACTTC. Together with reference TRBV14 and TRBJ2-5, the CDR3 gives the full variable domain: EAGVTQFPSHSVIEKGQTVTLRCDPISGHDNLYWYRRVMGKEIKFLLHFVKESKQDESGMPNNRFLAERTGGTYSTLKVQPAELEDSGVYFCASSQGLGETQYFGPGTRLLVL.